This is a list of T cell receptor beta chains from one sample in a study of cytomegalovirus exposure and HLA in healthy donors. This table comes from immunoSEQ multiplex PCR, and its TCRdb copy is limited to in-frame clones, with some not included. The sample gives 95,000 to 150,000 clones, just under 75% of which show up once; less than 5% is in the top ten. The sequencing sample was made of PBMCs. The source of these receptors is a man in his sixties in good health and CMV-seropositive. CDR3s include the opening cysteine and the closing phenylalanine or tryptophan. Fields, in order: clone size, D gene, J gene, V gene, CDR3 DNA, CDR3 protein. The D gene is left open where the match is weak. Expanded clones are given a class, and other clones once, few, many or no size at all.

.,TRBD2,TRBJ2-2,TRBV27,TGTGCCAGCAGTCTCTCCACTCCGGGACTAGCGGCTTCCACCCCTAACACCGGGGAGCTGTTTTTT,CASSLSTPGLAASTPNTGELFF
few,TRBD1,TRBJ1-1,TRBV11-3,TGTGCCAGCAACGCAGACAGGGGCAAAAGCGAAGCTTTCTTT,CASNADRGKSEAFF
few,.,TRBJ2-6,TRBV18,TGTGCCAGCTCACCACAGCAGGGCTTCACTGGGGCCAACGTCCTGACTTTC,CASSPQQGFTGANVLTF
.,.,TRBJ2-3,TRBV5-4,TGTGCCAGCAGCTTGGCGGGGGTCACAGATACGCAGTATTTT,CASSLAGVTDTQYF
.,TRBD1,TRBJ1-2,TRBV29-1,TGCAGCGGTTTTACAGGGGGGGATGGCTACACCTTC,CSGFTGGDGYTF
.,.,TRBJ2-7,TRBV15,TGTGCCACCAGCAGAGATCTAGGAGGGGGCAGAAGGAACGAGCAGTACTTC,CATSRDLGGGRRNEQYF
few,.,TRBJ1-2,TRBV29-1,TGCAGCGTTGAAAGCTACTATGGCTACACCTTC,CSVESYYGYTF
.,.,TRBJ1-6,TRBV5-1,TGCGCCAGCAGCTCTCAGGGTAATTCACCCCTCCACTTT,CASSSQGNSPLHF
once,.,TRBJ2-1,TRBV11-2,TGTGCCAGCAGCTTAGATAGGGGGAGCTCCTACAATGAGCAGTTCTTC,CASSLDRGSSYNEQFF
few,.,TRBJ1-2,TRBV6-9,TGTGCCAGCAGTTATTCCTTGAACAGCTACACCTTC,CASSYSLNSYTF
few,.,TRBJ1-1,TRBV6-6,TGTGCCAGCAGCCTACCGGAGGGGAGAGGTGAAGCTTTCTTT,CASSLPEGRGEAFF
.,.,TRBJ2-1,TRBV18,TGTGCCAGCTCACCTGGTCCGGGTGACTACAATGAGCAGTTCTTC,CASSPGPGDYNEQFF
few,TRBD1,TRBJ1-1,TRBV7-3,TGTGCCAGCAGCCGGACAGGTATGAACACTGAAGCTTTCTTT,CASSRTGMNTEAFF
.,.,TRBJ2-5,TRBV11-1,TGTGCCAGCAGCTTAAGCTACCAAGAGACCCAGTACTTC,CASSLSYQETQYF
few,TRBD2,TRBJ2-3,TRBV6-4,TGTGCCAGCAGTGAAGGTAGCGGGGCGGATACGCAGTATTTT,CASSEGSGADTQYF
.,TRBD1,TRBJ1-2,TRBV19,TGTGCCAGTAGTATGGTAACAGGGGCCGTCAAAGGCTACACCTTC,CASSMVTGAVKGYTF
.,.,TRBJ2-7,TRBV15,TGTGCCACCAGCAGGGACAACAGGGTCTCCGTCCACGAGCAGTACTTC,CATSRDNRVSVHEQYF
.,TRBD2,TRBJ2-3,TRBV6-4,TGTGCCAGCAGTGTGGGGGGGTCAGATACGCAGTATTTT,CASSVGGSDTQYF
.,TRBD1,TRBJ1-4,TRBV28,TGTGCCAGCCTCGGGACAGGGGATGAAAAACTGTTTTTT,CASLGTGDEKLFF
few,TRBD1,TRBJ1-5,TRBV2,TGTGCCAGCAGTGGATCAGGGGGCCGGAGCAATCAGCCCCAGCATTTT,CASSGSGGRSNQPQHF
.,TRBD1,TRBJ1-5,TRBV5-4,TGTGCCACCTCGGACAGGGGGATCAATCAGCCCCAGCATTTT,CATSDRGINQPQHF
once,.,TRBJ2-7,TRBV9,TGTGCCAGCAGCGTAGGAGTAGGGGGCTACGAGCAGTACTTC,CASSVGVGGYEQYF
.,.,TRBJ2-2,TRBV18,TGTGCCAGCTCATCTGGACCCGGGGGAGGCACCGGGGAGCTGTTTTTT,CASSSGPGGGTGELFF
.,.,TRBJ1-1,TRBV5-1,TGCGCCAGCAGTCAGAACACTGAAGCTTTCTTT,CASSQNTEAFF
.,.,TRBJ2-2,TRBV5-1,TGCGCCAGCAGCTTGGCAAGGGGCACCGGGGAGCTGTTTTTT,CASSLARGTGELFF
.,TRBD2,TRBJ2-1,TRBV27,TGTGCCAGCCAGCGCCTTGGACTAGCTTCAAGGGAGCAGTTCTTC,CASQRLGLASREQFF
.,.,TRBJ1-5,TRBV7-9,TGTGCCAGCAGCTTCTGGGGCCGAGCCCAGCATTTT,CASSFWGRAQHF
.,.,TRBJ2-1,TRBV20-1,TGCAGTCCAATCTCCTACAATGAGCAGTTCTTC,CSPISYNEQFF
.,TRBD1,TRBJ1-5,TRBV30,TGTGCCTGGAGTGTACAGGGGAGCGATCAGCCCCAGCATTTT,CAWSVQGSDQPQHF
.,.,TRBJ2-5,TRBV11-2,TGTGCCAGCAGCCTCGGACAGTTGATGGAGACCCAGTACTTC,CASSLGQLMETQYF
.,TRBD2,TRBJ2-7,TRBV10-3,TGTGCCATCCGGCCTAGCGGGGCCTCCTACGAGCAGTACTTC,CAIRPSGASYEQYF
once,TRBD1,TRBJ2-2,TRBV19,TGTGCCAGTAGTATAGTAGCAGGGGGCAGCGCCGGGGAGCTGTTTTTT,CASSIVAGGSAGELFF
once,.,TRBJ1-2,TRBV5-1,TGCGCCAGCAGCCCGGATGGGGGGTCCTATGGCTACACCTTC,CASSPDGGSYGYTF
.,TRBD1,TRBJ2-3,TRBV5-4,TGTGCCAGCAGCTTGATCGACAGGGCAGATACGCAGTATTTT,CASSLIDRADTQYF
.,.,TRBJ1-5,TRBV2,TGTGCCTCCTCGTTGCCCCGGCGGGATCAGCCCCAGCATTTT,CASSLPRRDQPQHF
.,TRBD1,TRBJ1-4,TRBV5-1,TGCGCCAGCAGCAGCTCCTGGGACAGGGGTAGTGAAAAACTGTTTTTT,CASSSSWDRGSEKLFF
.,.,TRBJ1-5,TRBV5-4,TGTGCCAGCAGCTTGGGGCCCCAGGGTAGCAATCAGCCCCAGCATTTT,CASSLGPQGSNQPQHF
.,.,TRBJ2-5,TRBV4-2,TGTGCCAGCAGCCAAGACGTGGTACTTCGAGAGACCCAGTACTTC,CASSQDVVLRETQYF
.,.,TRBJ2-7,TRBV5-1,TGCGCCAGCAGCGGGACTTCGACCTACGAGCAGTACTTC,CASSGTSTYEQYF
.,.,TRBJ2-7,TRBV7-8,TGTGCCAGCGGCCCTCCAGGGGGGTACGAGCAGTACTTC,CASGPPGGYEQYF
.,.,TRBJ1-3,TRBV28,TGTGCCAGCAAACGGTTTTCTACTGGAAACACCATATATTTT,CASKRFSTGNTIYF